This T cell receptor (beta chain) was sequenced in a study of vaccination and CD4 T cells after COVID-19. Cultured CD4+ T cell DNA underwent sequencing with the Oncomine TCR Beta short-read assay. TCRdb re-analysed the PCR reads in MiXCR, keeping a single row per CDR3 protein. The sample holds under 10,000 distinct CDR3 sequences, roughly half seen once. Treatment: roughly ten-day PBMC culture with coronavirus spike peptide pools or control peptides (ViraFEST assay). On this clonotype: Antigen unknown.

Trimming removed 6 bases from V and 3 bases from J; junction bases left unmatched: 4. CDR1 and CDR2 from the germline V gene are MNHNS and SASEGT. CDR3 length: 15 amino acids. The origin of this receptor is a human donor who had recovered from COVID-19. Sequencing used CD4+ T cells from blood, cultured in vitro. The V and J genes are TRBV6-1 and TRBJ2-1; 11 nucleotides align to TRBD2. The CDR3 region is CASRTGTSGYNEQFF. In DNA form, the CDR3 reads TGTGCCAGCAGGACCGGGACTAGCGGCTACAATGAGCAGTTCTTC.